This TCR beta chain appears in the sequencing data of a study of patients and donors after allogeneic stem cell transplantation. TCRdb ran MiXCR on the RT-PCR reads and lists one entry per CDR3 protein. The sample records 87,000 or so distinct CDR3 sequences, approximately 5% being singletons. V dropped 6 bases and J dropped 4; count of bases not matched to a gene: 10. Germline-derived CDR1 and CDR2 are DFQATT and SNEGSKA (reference sequence). The CDR3 has 15 residues. Specimen: blood, either unsorted or a sorted T cell fraction (not recorded which). The source of this sequence is a human donor who was either an allogeneic HSCT recipient or a stem cell or donor lymphocyte infusion donor (not recorded which). It is not recorded whose cells these are; they may come from a transplant donor. The chain is built from TRBV20-1 and TRBJ2-3, with TRBD2 matching 10 bases. CDR3 protein: CSAGGRAGGPDTQYF. The CDR3 DNA follows: TGCAGTGCGGGGGGGCGAGCGGGAGGGCCAGATACGCAGTATTTT.